Presented here are 2 T cell receptor beta chains from one specimen sequenced in a study of T cell responses to AZD1222 COVID-19 vaccine (dated by TCRdb to the early 2020s). Receptor amplification or capture employed the immunoSEQ multiplex PCR assay. This is the immuneACCESS table as TCRdb keeps it, with only in-frame sequences that have V and J called. A part of the clones is gone; compared with another copy, unresolved V genes explain less than half, and the rest is unexplained. This sample comprises about 140,000 clones, almost 95% of them detected only once. The ten largest clones add up to 3.6% of the sample. The intended sense of this specimen's time point label: about 28 days (+/-7) after the second vaccine dose. The sample in question was peripheral blood, obtained 28 days after the second AZD1222 dose. The receptors stem from an adult who received the AZD1222 COVID-19 vaccine.

The chain carries TRBV19 and TRBJ1-4; D gene ambiguous. Between the trimmed V and J ends, which lost 5 bases and 8 bases, there was a span of 9 bases. Germline CDR1 and CDR2: LNHDA and SQIVND (reference sequence). This CDR3 is built from 12 residues. CDR3 sequence: CASSSDWEKLFF. CDR3 in DNA: TGTGCCAGTAGTTCAGATTGGGAAAAACTGTTTTTT. The complete variable domain, with remaining parts taken from reference TRBV19 and TRBJ1-4, reads DGGITQSPKYLFRKEGQNVTLSCEQNLNHDAMYWYRQDPGQGLRLIYYSQIVNDFQKGDIAEGYSVSREKKESFPLTVTSAQKNPTAFYLCASSSDWEKLFFGSGTQLSVL.

The chain carries TRBV4-3 and TRBJ1-2; 9 bases are a match to TRBD1. With V trimmed by 4 bases and J by 8 bases, 8 bases remained unmatched. This CDR3 comprises 14 residues. Germline assignment: CDR1 LGHNA and CDR2 YSLEER. The CDR3 here is CASSPGQGKGGYTF. CDR3 DNA: TGCGCCAGCAGCCCGGGACAGGGTAAAGGCGGCTACACCTTC.